The source of this T cell receptor beta chain is a study of T cells in localized non-small cell lung cancer (dated by TCRdb to 2018 to 2021). Background on the whole study: T cell repertoires of 200 to 250 early-stage NSCLC patients were analyzed, with tumors being compared against uninvolved tumor-adjacent lungs. The cohort consisted of 236 treatment-naive NSCLC patients whose localized lung tumors had been resected. The mean age of the NSCLC patients was about 70 years, with 120 to 150 men and 95 to 110 women. What the work shows at the level of the full study, not this receptor alone: Multi-region tumor sequencing was not performed, so intratumor heterogeneity could not be excluded. Higher T cell density in blood was associated with longer overall survival, whereas higher clonality in adjacent lung was associated with shorter survival. Uninvolved tumor-adjacent lung showed the highest T cell clonality, higher than tumor, which suggests more focused antigenic responses in the adjacent lung. Of the top 100 tumor clones, a median of roughly 53 were detected in paired uninvolved adjacent lung; around 27 were also among that lung's top 100. Since the design was exploratory, TCR variables were selected using unadjusted p-values with no false-discovery rate correction.

At diagnosis, peripheral blood, uninvolved tumor-adjacent lung and tumor were collected and stored as a combination of fresh-frozen and FFPE material. For TCR repertoire profiling, the blood samples were analyzed as peripheral blood mononuclear cells. About this clone: This receptor's antigen is unknown. Qualities for individual bases were not recorded, and no much larger clone is one base off.

TCR beta CDR3 regions were sequenced from DNA using the immunoSEQ Assay. Under the source paper's analysis protocol: To compute T cell density, TCR beta template counts were normalized to usable DNA, which was estimated by amplifying housekeeping genes. Richness was estimated with the preseqR package, extrapolating to 400,000 templates for PBMC samples and 120,000 templates for tissue samples. Clonality was defined as one minus Pielou's evenness. Differential abundance testing on productive amino-acid clonotypes, with a minimum total count of 5 and an alpha of 0.1, was used to identify tissue-enriched TCRs. The Jaccard Index and the Morisita Overlap Index were used to measure how much the repertoires overlapped between compartments. GLIPH grouped TCR beta CDR3s together with public tetramer-defined viral CDR3s, and a viral motif had to include at least three viral sequences and also show V-gene enrichment. TCRdb re-hosts the immuneACCESS table, in-frame sequences only. Its copies lack some clones; in the studies checked, an unresolved V gene accounts for under half of them, and the cause for the rest is not known. Clonal size and the V and J genes are those of that table, whereas D and trimming came from the DNA. The sample records around 91,000 clones, approximately 88% of which are singletons. Roughly 14% of the sample comes from the top ten.

Sequencing used peripheral blood, obtained before any cancer treatment. This TCR came from a man between 40 and 69 years old with stage I squamous cell lung carcinoma.

The CDR3 here reads CAITGSSGANVLTF. Here is the DNA: TGTGCCATCACAGGGTCTTCTGGGGCCAACGTCCTGACTTTC. This sequence uses TRBV6-1 and TRBJ2-6; the best D guess is TRBD1, with 6 bases matching. V is shortened by 10 bases, J by 1 base, and the region joining them spans 11 bases. Via the germline V gene, CDR1 is MNHNS and CDR2 SASEGT. The CDR3 spans 14 residues, from the cysteine through the phenylalanine. Only the CDR3 DNA is retained, 42 bases long and in frame from the first base.